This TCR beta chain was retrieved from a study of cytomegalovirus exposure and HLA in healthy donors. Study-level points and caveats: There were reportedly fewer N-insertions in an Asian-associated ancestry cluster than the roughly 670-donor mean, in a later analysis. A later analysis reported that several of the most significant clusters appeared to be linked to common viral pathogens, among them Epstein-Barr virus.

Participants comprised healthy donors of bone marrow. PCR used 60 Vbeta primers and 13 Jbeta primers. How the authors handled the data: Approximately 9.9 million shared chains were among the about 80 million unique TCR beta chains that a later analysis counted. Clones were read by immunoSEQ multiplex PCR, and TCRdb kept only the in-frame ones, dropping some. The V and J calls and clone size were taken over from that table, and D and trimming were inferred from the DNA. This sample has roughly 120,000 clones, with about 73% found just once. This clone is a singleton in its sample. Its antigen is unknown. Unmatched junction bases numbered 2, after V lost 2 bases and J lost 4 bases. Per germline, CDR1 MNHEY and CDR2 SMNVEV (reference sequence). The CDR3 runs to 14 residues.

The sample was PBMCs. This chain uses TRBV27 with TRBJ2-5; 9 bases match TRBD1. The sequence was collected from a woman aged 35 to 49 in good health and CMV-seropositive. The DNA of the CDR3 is TGTGCCAGCAGTTTAGGACAGGGGAGAGAGACCCAGTACTTC. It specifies CASSLGQGRETQYF.